This T cell receptor beta chain was identified in a study of T-cell reconstitution after alpha-beta-depleted transplantation in children. Study results and caveats: Counts and diversity of T cells one year after transplant came mostly from newly produced T cells. Roughly two months post-transplant, alpha-beta T cells reportedly originated from several hundred graft clones that had expanded.

A remark on this clonotype: Its matching antigen is unknown.

Unique molecular identifiers tagged the TCRbeta library. TCRdb recomputed calls from the PCR reads with MiXCR, one row per CDR3 protein. The sample yields around 52,000 distinct CDR3 sequences, under 6.5% seen once. CDR3 length: 14 amino acids. J lost 8 bases, V lost 5 bases, and 10 bases had no gene match. Germline V gene data show CDR1 as MNHEY and CDR2 as SVGEGT. J is TRBJ1-2 and V is TRBV6-2 or TRBV6-3; 8 bases are shared with TRBD1. This receptor was taken from a female patient aged 2-10 years who had a stem cell transplant for aplastic anemia, so the T cells may come from the graft donor. Material: PBMCs, mostly from graft donor cells, obtained 60 days after TCRalphabeta/CD19-depleted stem cell transplant. CDR3 sequence reads: CASSQRQGSEGYTF. The DNA for the CDR3 is TGTGCCAGCAGTCAAAGACAGGGGTCGGAAGGCTACACCTTC.